This T cell receptor (beta chain) appears in the sequencing data of a study of T cell responses to AZD1222 COVID-19 vaccine. General study results and limits: At baseline, seropositivity was found in only a handful of AZD1222 recipients. The reported proportion of spike-specific TCRs targeting unmutated variant regions was nearly half.

The CDR3 sequence is 14 residues long. With 4 bases removed from V and 6 bases from J, the gap between germline ends came to 10 bases. CDR1 LGHDT and CDR2 YNNKEL come from the germline V gene (reference sequence). Profiling relied on immunoSEQ multiplex PCR, and the TCRdb table lists in-frame clones only, not all of them. The table shows some 130,000 clones, with 80% to 95% occurring only once. As to this clone: Antigen: not known.

Source: peripheral blood, taken 28 days after the second AZD1222 dose. The receptor comes from an adult who received the AZD1222 COVID-19 vaccine. This chain uses TRBV3-1 (or the pseudogene TRBV3-2) with TRBJ1-6, with a tentative D call TRBD1 (6 bases). The CDR3 loop reads CASSLGGRNSPLHF. CDR3 nucleotides: TGTGCCAGCAGCCTCGGGGGCCGTAATTCACCCCTCCACTTT.